These T cell receptor beta chains were read from a single sample in a study of cytomegalovirus exposure and HLA in healthy donors. Using immunoSEQ multiplex PCR, the repertoire was profiled, and TCRdb retains in-frame clones only, with some absent. The profile shows about 150,000 clones, about three fifths of them singletons. The sequenced sample consisted of PBMCs. Receptor source: a woman under 40 in good health and CMV-seropositive. The CDR3 runs from the conserved cysteine through the conserved F or W. The D gene is left open where the match is weak. Only part of the rows carry a size: once, few, many, or a class if the clone is expanded.

>TRBJ2-7|.|TRBV13|.|14
CASSFSTIDLEQYF
TGTGCCAGCAGCTTCTCGACTATTGACTTAGAGCAGTACTTC
>TRBJ1-5|TRBD1|TRBV19|.|19
CASSIPGERTGRYNQPQHF
TGTGCCAGTAGTATTCCAGGGGAGAGGACAGGTCGCTACAATCAGCCCCAGCATTTT
>TRBJ1-1|TRBD1|TRBV5-8|.|13
CASSTDRGNEAFF
TGTGCCAGCAGCACGGACAGGGGAAACGAAGCTTTCTTT
>TRBJ1-2|.|TRBV7-3|few|14
CASSLNGLNYGYTF
TGTGCCAGCAGCTTAAACGGACTAAACTATGGCTACACCTTC
>TRBJ2-2|.|TRBV5-1|few|15
CASSLGTSNTGELFF
TGCGCCAGCAGCTTGGGGACATCCAACACCGGGGAGCTGTTTTTT
>TRBJ2-5|.|TRBV15|.|16
CATSRTLRDFQETQYF
TGTGCCACCAGCAGGACACTGAGGGACTTTCAAGAGACCCAGTACTTC
>TRBJ2-1|TRBD2|TRBV2|.|13
CASRLAGYNEQFF
TGTGCCAGCAGACTAGCGGGGTACAATGAGCAGTTCTTC
>TRBJ2-3|TRBD1|TRBV15|.|15
CATSRGQGVTDTQYF
TGTGCCACCAGCAGGGGACAGGGGGTCACAGATACGCAGTATTTT
>TRBJ1-1|.|TRBV6-1|few|13
CASSATLDTEAFF
TGTGCCAGCAGTGCGACTCTGGACACTGAAGCTTTCTTT
>TRBJ1-1|.|TRBV4-1|few|15
CASSQYVTGNTEAFF
TGCGCCAGCAGCCAATACGTTACAGGGAACACTGAAGCTTTCTTT
>TRBJ1-3|.|TRBV29-1|.|15
CSVEPWGVAGNTIYF
TGCAGCGTTGAACCGTGGGGAGTTGCTGGAAACACCATATATTTT
>TRBJ1-2|TRBD1|TRBV6-5|.|13
CASSYTGQGMNTF
TGTGCCAGCAGTTACACCGGACAGGGTATGAACACCTTC
>TRBJ1-1|.|TRBV30|.|11
CAWSYNGAAFF
TGTGCCTGGAGTTATAATGGTGCGGCTTTCTTT
>TRBJ1-1|TRBD1|TRBV11-3|.|11
CASTGGTEAFF
TGTGCCAGCACAGGGGGCACTGAAGCTTTCTTT
>TRBJ2-7|TRBD1|TRBV6-5|few|16
CASSYYGGTGHSEQYF
TGTGCCAGCAGTTACTATGGCGGGACAGGGCACAGCGAGCAGTACTTC
>TRBJ2-4|TRBD1|TRBV15|few|18
CATSRGFSQGAAKNIQYF
TGTGCCACCAGCAGAGGATTTTCGCAGGGGGCGGCCAAAAACATTCAGTACTTC
>TRBJ1-4|.|TRBV9|.|16
CASSVNRDHSNEKLFF
TGTGCCAGCAGCGTTAACAGAGACCACTCAAATGAAAAACTGTTTTTT
>TRBJ2-3|.|TRBV10-3|few|15
CAIRKQGGRGDTQYF
TGTGCCATCAGGAAACAGGGTGGTCGTGGAGATACGCAGTATTTT
>TRBJ2-1|.|TRBV5-1|once|14
CASGQGRAYNEQFF
TGCGCCAGCGGTCAGGGGAGAGCCTACAATGAGCAGTTCTTC
>TRBJ2-5|.|TRBV28|few|15
CASSLDGGDLETQYF
TGTGCCAGCAGTTTGGACGGAGGGGACTTGGAGACCCAGTACTTC
>TRBJ2-1|TRBD2|TRBV5-1|.|16
CASSLLAGGPGNEQFF
TGCGCCAGCAGTTTGCTAGCGGGGGGGCCTGGCAATGAGCAGTTCTTC
>TRBJ2-5|.|TRBV29-1|.|16
CSVDHYPGQGKETQYF
TGCAGCGTTGACCACTACCCGGGTCAGGGGAAAGAGACCCAGTACTTC
>TRBJ1-1|TRBD1|TRBV7-9|few|16
CASSSPLTGFDTEAFF
TGTGCCAGCAGCTCACCTTTGACAGGGTTTGACACTGAAGCTTTCTTT
>TRBJ1-1|.|TRBV20-1|.|11
CSVMADTEAFF
TGCAGTGTGATGGCAGACACTGAAGCTTTCTTT
>TRBJ2-1|.|TRBV28|.|16
CASSLRVGGRYNEQFF
TGTGCCAGCAGTTTAAGAGTAGGGGGACGGTACAATGAGCAGTTCTTC
>TRBJ1-1|.|TRBV13|.|12
CASSFLQGEAFF
TGTGCCAGCAGCTTCCTACAGGGTGAAGCTTTCTTT